This T cell receptor beta chain was found in a study of cytomegalovirus exposure and HLA in healthy donors. With 60 Vbeta and 13 Jbeta primers, the PCR was carried out. The protocol was immunoSEQ multiplex PCR, while the TCRdb copy is restricted to in-frame clones and leaves out a portion. Of about 230,000 clones listed, just under 85% are singletons. The sequenced sample was PBMCs. The sequence came from a woman in her thirties or forties in good health and CMV-seronegative.

In DNA form, the CDR3 reads TGTGCCAGCAGCCAAACCCGGGGGGGCCAGGAGACCCAGTACTTC. Amino acid sequence: CASSQTRGGQETQYF. The V and J genes are TRBV4-2 and TRBJ2-5; 8 bases map to TRBD2. This CDR3 is built from 15 residues. The germline CDR1 and CDR2 sequences are LGHNA and YNFKEQ. Trimming at V came to 2 bases and at J to 5 bases, leaving 7 bases not matched to a gene.